The TCR beta chain described here comes from a study of PD-L1 blockade in urothelial cancer. V lost 0 bases, J lost 6 bases, and 9 bases lay in between. Germline-derived CDR1 and CDR2 are MGHRA and YSYEKL. The length of the CDR3 is 13 residues. Time point specified: peripheral blood 6 weeks after treatment start. TCRdb's copy holds only in-frame clones and misses some; the assay was immunoSEQ multiplex PCR. The sample includes about 22,000 clones, about 90% of them seen just once. Sequencing was performed on PBMCs, taken around atezolizumab (anti-PD-L1) treatment. This clonotype was obtained from a woman aged 55-70 years with urothelial cancer. This chain links TRBV4-1 with TRBJ2-7; the D gene is possibly TRBD1 (5 bases). The CDR3 DNA follows: TGCGCCAGCAGCCAAGATTGGCAGGGCGAGCAGTACTTC. It yields the protein CASSQDWQGEQYF.